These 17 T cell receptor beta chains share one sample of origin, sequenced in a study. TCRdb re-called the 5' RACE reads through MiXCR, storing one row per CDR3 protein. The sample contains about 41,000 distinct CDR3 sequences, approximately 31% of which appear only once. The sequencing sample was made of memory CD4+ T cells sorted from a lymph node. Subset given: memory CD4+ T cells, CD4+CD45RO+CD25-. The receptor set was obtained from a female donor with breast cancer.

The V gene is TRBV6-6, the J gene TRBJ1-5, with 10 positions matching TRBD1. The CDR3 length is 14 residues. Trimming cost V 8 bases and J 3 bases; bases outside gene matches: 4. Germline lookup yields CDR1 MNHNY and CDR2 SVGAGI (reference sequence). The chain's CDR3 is CASAGQGFNQPQHF. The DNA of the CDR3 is TGTGCCAGCGCGGGACAGGGGTTCAATCAGCCCCAGCATTTT.

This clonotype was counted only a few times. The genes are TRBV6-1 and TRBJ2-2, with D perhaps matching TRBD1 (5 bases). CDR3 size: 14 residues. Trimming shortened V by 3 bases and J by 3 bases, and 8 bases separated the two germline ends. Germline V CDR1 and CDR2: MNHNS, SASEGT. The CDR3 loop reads CASSEQGHTGELFF. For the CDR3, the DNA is TGTGCCAGCAGTGAGCAGGGCCACACCGGGGAGCTGTTTTTT.

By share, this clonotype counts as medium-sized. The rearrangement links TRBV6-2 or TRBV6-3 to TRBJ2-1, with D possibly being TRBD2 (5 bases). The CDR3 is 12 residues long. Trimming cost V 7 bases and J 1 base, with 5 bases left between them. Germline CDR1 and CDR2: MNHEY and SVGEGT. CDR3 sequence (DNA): TGTGCCAGCAAGCGGTCCTACAATGAGCAGTTCTTC. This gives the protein CASKRSYNEQFF.

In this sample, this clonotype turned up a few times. DNA of the CDR3: TGTGCCAGCAGCGTAACCACTAGCGGGGGGAGGAGGTTCACAGATACGCAGTATTTT. It translates to CASSVTTSGGRRFTDTQYF. The chain uses TRBV9 and TRBJ2-3, with 12 bases aligning to TRBD2. The germline CDR1 and CDR2 sequences are SGDLS and YYNGEE. V shed 1 base and J 2 bases; nucleotides not matched to a gene: 11. This CDR3 is 19 amino acids long. The whole variable domain, remainder taken from reference TRBV9 and TRBJ2-3, is DSGVTQTPKHLITATGQRVTLRCSPRSGDLSVYWYQQSLDQGLQFLIQYYNGEERAKGNILERFSAQQFPDLHSELNLSSLELGDSALYFCASSVTTSGGRRFTDTQYFGPGTRLTVL.

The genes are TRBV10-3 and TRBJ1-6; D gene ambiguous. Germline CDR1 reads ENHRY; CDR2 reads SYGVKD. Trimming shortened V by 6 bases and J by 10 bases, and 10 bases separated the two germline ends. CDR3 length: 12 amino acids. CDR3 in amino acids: CAIRAFGSPLHF. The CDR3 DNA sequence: TGTGCCATCAGAGCGTTTGGGTCACCCCTCCACTTT.

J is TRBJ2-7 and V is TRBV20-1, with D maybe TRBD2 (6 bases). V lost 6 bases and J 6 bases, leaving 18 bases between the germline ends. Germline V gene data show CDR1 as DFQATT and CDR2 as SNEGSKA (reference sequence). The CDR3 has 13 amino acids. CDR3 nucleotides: TGCAGTGCCACCCTGGGGGGAACCCCCGAGCAGTACTTC. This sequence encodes CSATLGGTPEQYF.

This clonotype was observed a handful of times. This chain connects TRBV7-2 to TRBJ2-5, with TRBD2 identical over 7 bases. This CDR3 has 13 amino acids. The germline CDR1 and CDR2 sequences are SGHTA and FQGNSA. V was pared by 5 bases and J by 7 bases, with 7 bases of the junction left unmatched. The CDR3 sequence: CASSRDSGGTQYF. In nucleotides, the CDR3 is TGTGCCAGCAGCCGCGACTCGGGGGGGACCCAGTACTTC.

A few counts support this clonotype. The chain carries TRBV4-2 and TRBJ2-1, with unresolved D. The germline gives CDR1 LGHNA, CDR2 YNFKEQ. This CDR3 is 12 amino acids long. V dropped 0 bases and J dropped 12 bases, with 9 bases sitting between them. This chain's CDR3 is CASSQDGKLQFF. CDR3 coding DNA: TGTGCCAGCAGCCAAGACGGAAAGTTGCAGTTCTTC.

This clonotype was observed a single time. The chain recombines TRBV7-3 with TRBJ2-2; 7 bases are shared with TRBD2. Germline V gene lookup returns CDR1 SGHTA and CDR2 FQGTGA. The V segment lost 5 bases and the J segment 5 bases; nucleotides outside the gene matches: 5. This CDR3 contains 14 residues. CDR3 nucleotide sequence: TGTGCCAGCAGCCCCGTTAGCGGGACCGGGGAGCTGTTTTTT. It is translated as CASSPVSGTGELFF.

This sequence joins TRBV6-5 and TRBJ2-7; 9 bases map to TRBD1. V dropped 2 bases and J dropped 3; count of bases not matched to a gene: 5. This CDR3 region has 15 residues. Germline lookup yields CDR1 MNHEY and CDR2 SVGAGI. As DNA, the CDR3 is TGTGCCAGCAGTTACCCGGGACAGGGATACTACGAGCAGTACTTC. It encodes CASSYPGQGYYEQYF.

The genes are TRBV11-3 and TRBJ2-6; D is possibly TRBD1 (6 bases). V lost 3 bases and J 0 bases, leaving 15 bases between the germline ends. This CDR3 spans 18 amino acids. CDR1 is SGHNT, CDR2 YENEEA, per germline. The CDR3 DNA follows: TGTGCCAGCAGCTTCGGCAGGGGTGTTGCCTCTGGGGCCAACGTCCTGACTTTC. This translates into CASSFGRGVASGANVLTF.

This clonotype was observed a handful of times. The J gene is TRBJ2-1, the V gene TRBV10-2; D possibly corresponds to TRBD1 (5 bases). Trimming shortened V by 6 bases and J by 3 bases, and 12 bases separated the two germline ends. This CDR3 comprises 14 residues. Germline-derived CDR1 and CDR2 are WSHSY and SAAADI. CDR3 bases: TGCGCCAGCAGCTCAGGGTTCTACTACAATGAGCAGTTCTTC. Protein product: CASSSGFYYNEQFF.

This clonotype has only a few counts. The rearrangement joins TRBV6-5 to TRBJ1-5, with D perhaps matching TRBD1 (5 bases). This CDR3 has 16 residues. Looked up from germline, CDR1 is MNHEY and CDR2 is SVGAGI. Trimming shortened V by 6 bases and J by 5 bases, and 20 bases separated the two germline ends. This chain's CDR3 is CASSGYGGSIDQPQHF. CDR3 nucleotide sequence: TGTGCCAGCAGCGGGTATGGGGGGAGTATTGATCAGCCCCAGCATTTT.

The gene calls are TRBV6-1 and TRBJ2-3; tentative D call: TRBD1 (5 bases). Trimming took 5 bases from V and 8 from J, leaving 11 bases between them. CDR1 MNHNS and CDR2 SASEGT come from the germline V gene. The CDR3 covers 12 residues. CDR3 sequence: CASSYSRGTQYF. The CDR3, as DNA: TGTGCCAGCAGTTACTCTAGGGGTACGCAGTATTTT.

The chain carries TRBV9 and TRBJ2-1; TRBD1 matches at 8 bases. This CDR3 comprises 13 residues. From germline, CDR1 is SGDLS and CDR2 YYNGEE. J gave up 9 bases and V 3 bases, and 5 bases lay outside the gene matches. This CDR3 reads CASSATGASEQFF. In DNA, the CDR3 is TGTGCCAGCAGCGCGACAGGGGCCTCTGAGCAGTTCTTC.

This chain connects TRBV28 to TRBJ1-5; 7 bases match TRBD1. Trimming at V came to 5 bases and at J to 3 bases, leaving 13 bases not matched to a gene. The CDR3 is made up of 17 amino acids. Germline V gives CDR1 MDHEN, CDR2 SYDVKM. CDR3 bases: TGTGCCAGCAGTGAAAGGGACAGCGGGGGATCCAATCAGCCCCAGCATTTT. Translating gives CASSERDSGGSNQPQHF.

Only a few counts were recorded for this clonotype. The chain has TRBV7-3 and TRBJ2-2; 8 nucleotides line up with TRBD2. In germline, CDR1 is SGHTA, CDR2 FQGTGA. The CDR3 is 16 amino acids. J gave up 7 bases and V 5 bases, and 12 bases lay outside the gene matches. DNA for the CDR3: TGTGCCAGCAGCCTCAATAGCGGGAACCAGGGCGGGGAGCTGTTTTTT. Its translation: CASSLNSGNQGGELFF. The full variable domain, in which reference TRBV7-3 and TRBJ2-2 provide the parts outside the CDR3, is GAGVSQTPSNKVTEKGKYVELRCDPISGHTALYWYRQSLGQGPEFLIYFQGTGAADDSGLPNDRFFAVRPEGSVSTLKIQRTERGDSAVYLCASSLNSGNQGGELFFGEGSRLTVL.